This T cell receptor beta chain emerged from a study of beta chain features in type 1 diabetes. Study information: The patients were much like the healthy donors in age, gender and cell yields.

There are a few counts of this clone. Its specificity is not known. Findings of the study overall: A closer apparent resemblance between naive, central memory and Treg TCRB repertoires was seen in patients than in healthy donors. VDJ junctions from type 1 diabetes patients carried fewer insertions and larger deletions.

The investigators reverse transcribed all of the isolated RNA, so they sequenced expressed TCRB transcripts. TCRdb keeps only in-frame clones here, not all; method: immunoSEQ multiplex PCR. Of under 900,000 clones listed, 15% to 20% are singletons. The clonotype was recovered from a woman aged 18-29 years in good health. Sequenced material: naive CD4+ T cells from blood.

The CDR3 nucleotides are TGTGCCAGCAGCAAATGGGGCCGGCAGTGGAATGAGCAGTTCTTC. Translating gives CASSKWGRQWNEQFF. The chain combines TRBV21-1 with TRBJ2-1; TRBD1 is the table's D call, not checked against the DNA. TRBV21-1 is shown as a pseudogene. The CDR3 totals 15 residues.